Following are 11 T cell receptor beta chains from one sample sequenced in a study of vaccination effects on CD4 cells after COVID-19. CD4+ T cells specific for antigen were expanded with viral peptide pools by the ViraFEST assay before sequencing. Investigators separated out CD4+ T cells once around 9 days of culture had passed. Subjects were given two BNT162b2 or mRNA-1273 vaccine doses. Data came from immunoSEQ multiplex PCR; TCRdb stores just in-frame clones and leaves some out. The sample includes around 65,000 clones, approximately 73% of them seen just once. No antigen is known for these receptors. The source material was CD4+ T cells from PBMCs cultured with HCoV-229E spike peptides, sampled after COVID-19 vaccination. The source is a human donor who received a COVID-19 vaccine.

The chain employs TRBV9 and TRBJ1-6, with 9 positions matching TRBD1. The ends lost 0 bases at V and 8 bases at J; junction bases unmatched: 3. The CDR3 is 15 amino acids. The germline gives CDR1 SGDLS, CDR2 YYNGEE. CDR3 amino acids: CASSVGTGVDSPLHF. The CDR3, as DNA: TGTGCCAGCAGCGTAGGGACAGGGGTGGATTCACCCCTCCACTTT.

This rearrangement joins TRBV3-1 (or the pseudogene TRBV3-2) to TRBJ1-5; D is unclear. The V end was cut by 0 bases, the J end by 5 bases, with 11 bases between. Germline V gives CDR1 LGHDT, CDR2 YNNKEL (reference sequence). The CDR3 runs to 15 residues. Written as DNA, the CDR3 is TGTGCCAGCAGCCAAGATGCGGGCCCTTATCAGCCCCAGCATTTT. Amino acids: CASSQDAGPYQPQHF.

The sample holds a few counts of this clone. The chain is built from TRBV5-8 and TRBJ2-3; D gene unclear. Trimming stripped 1 base from V and 10 bases from J, with 10 bases between. The germline V gene encodes CDR1 SGHTS and CDR2 YDEGEE. This CDR3 comprises 12 residues. The CDR3 nucleotides read TGTGCCAGCAGCTTGCAGCTAGTGGCGCAGTATTTT. It is translated as CASSLQLVAQYF.

This clone was counted a few times. The chain is built from TRBV7-2 and TRBJ2-2, with a weak D call TRBD1 (5 bases). The CDR3 has 14 amino acids. Germline CDR1 and CDR2: SGHTA and FQGNSA. Trimming removed 8 bases from V and 2 bases from J, with 12 bases in between. The DNA for the CDR3 is TGTGCCAGCCTCCAGGGAACCAACACCGGGGAGCTGTTTTTT. Amino acid sequence: CASLQGTNTGELFF.

CDR3 protein: CASSLAWAGGRSFQETQYF. The CDR3 DNA reads as TGCGCCAGCAGCTTGGCCTGGGCGGGGGGCCGGAGCTTCCAAGAGACCCAGTACTTC. The V and J genes are TRBV5-1 and TRBJ2-5; 8 bases are a match to TRBD2. Trimming took 0 bases from V and 1 from J; bases not matched to a gene: 14. Germline CDR1 SGHRS, CDR2 YFSETQ. There are 19 residues in the CDR3.

The genes are TRBV9 and TRBJ1-2; D possibly corresponds to TRBD1 (6 bases). Looked up from germline, CDR1 is SGDLS and CDR2 is YYNGEE. Deletions cut 10 bases from V and 2 bases from J, with 12 bases between. This CDR3 contains 12 residues. The CDR3 nucleotides read TGTGCCTCGGGGGGGGCGAACTATGGCTACACCTTC. Protein sequence: CASGGANYGYTF.

For this clone: Germline is not matched at one junction end, which may reflect a read error. The V call is TRBV24-1, the J call TRBJ2-3; 8 bases match TRBD2. This CDR3 is built from 14 residues. Germline CDR1 is KGHDR and CDR2 is SFDVKD. CDR3 sequence: CAISQRGSTDTQYF. The CDR3 DNA follows: TGTGCCATCAGTCAGCGGGGGAGCACAGATACGCAGTATTTT.

This clone occurred once. This chain uses TRBV19 with TRBJ1-4, with D possibly matching TRBD1 (5 bases). This CDR3 is 16 amino acids long. Trimming shortened V by 5 bases and J by 6 bases, and 19 bases separated the two germline ends. CDR1 and CDR2 (germline): LNHDA, SQIVND (reference sequence). The CDR3 DNA sequence: TGTGCCAGTAGTCGAAACAGACAGCCGGGGTATGAAAAACTGTTTTTT. As protein: CASSRNRQPGYEKLFF.

This clone was seen just once. This chain links TRBV15 with TRBJ2-5, with 7 bases aligning to TRBD1. This CDR3 has 17 residues. Unmatched junction bases numbered 10, after V lost 0 bases and J lost 3 bases. The germline CDR1 and CDR2 sequences are LNHNV and YYDKDF (reference sequence). Here the CDR3 reads CATSRDTGTARKETQYF. The CDR3 DNA sequence: TGTGCCACCAGCAGAGATACGGGGACAGCCCGAAAAGAGACCCAGTACTTC.

CDR3 sequence (DNA): TGTGCCAGTAGCCTCTCCTCTGGAGCGGGGGGGTTCTATGGGGCCAACGTCCTGACTTTC. This codes for CASSLSSGAGGFYGANVLTF. This chain uses TRBV19 with TRBJ2-6; 10 bases match TRBD2. This CDR3 spans 20 amino acids. The V and J ends lost 6 bases and 3 bases, in that order; junction bases with no gene match: 17. Germline V gene lookup returns CDR1 LNHDA and CDR2 SQIVND (reference sequence).

The chain couples TRBV18 to TRBJ1-5; D gene unclear. V was cut by 3 bases and J by 5 bases, with 17 bases left in between. The CDR3 is 16 amino acids. Germline CDR1 KGHSH, CDR2 LQKENI. CDR3 DNA sequence: TGTGCCAGCTCACCTATCGCATCCTCAAGGGATCAGCCCCAGCATTTT. Its translation: CASSPIASSRDQPQHF.